The rows below give T cell receptor beta chains drawn from one sample of a study of blood T cell repertoires in COVID-19. Sequencing used immunoSEQ multiplex PCR; TCRdb keeps in-frame clones, though not all of them. The table includes a few hundred thousand clones, roughly 84% detected once. What was sequenced was peripheral blood. All receptors come from a person between 65 and 79 years old with COVID-19, enrolled during active disease. CDR3s include the opening cysteine and the closing phenylalanine or tryptophan. Fields, in order: D gene, J gene, clone size, V gene, CDR3 length, CDR3 DNA, CDR3 protein. D genes are given only for firm matches. Size tells how often a clone was seen (once, few, many) or the class of an expanded clone, and some rows leave it out.

NA | TRBJ1-5 | NA | TRBV12-3/TRBV12-4 | 13 | TGTGCCAGCAGTCCCTCCCCGACTAAGGCCCAGCATTTT | CASSPSPTKAQHF
NA | TRBJ1-5 | few | TRBV21-1 | 16 | TGTGCCAGCAGGAATTTACAGGTTAGGTGCAATCAGCCCCAGCATTTT | CASRNLQVRCNQPQHF
TRBD1 | TRBJ1-4 | NA | TRBV9 | 15 | TGTGCCAGCAGCAAGACAGGGGGCCATAGTGAAAAACTGTTTTTT | CASSKTGGHSEKLFF
TRBD1 | TRBJ1-2 | NA | TRBV6-2/TRBV6-3 | 15 | TGTGCCAGCAGCTCCGCTGGGACAGCGATTGAGGGCTACACCTTC | CASSSAGTAIEGYTF
TRBD1 | TRBJ2-1 | NA | TRBV7-8 | 16 | TGTGCCAGCAGCTTATCGCCGGGACAGAGCTGGTTAGAGCAGTTCTTC | CASSLSPGQSWLEQFF
TRBD2 | TRBJ2-1 | NA | TRBV6-5 | 15 | TGTGCCAGCACGAAGAGCGGGGTCTCCTACAATGAGCAGTTCTTC | CASTKSGVSYNEQFF
NA | TRBJ2-3 | NA | TRBV12-3/TRBV12-4 | 12 | TGTGCCAGCAGCCAGGGGTCAGATACGCAGTATTTT | CASSQGSDTQYF
NA | TRBJ1-3 | NA | TRBV3-1/TRBV3-2 | 15 | TGTGCCAGCAGCCAACTTGACGCGGCCGGGGGCACCATATATTTT | CASSQLDAAGGTIYF
NA | TRBJ1-1 | NA | TRBV9 | 13 | TGTGCCAGCAGTTCTGACGGCGCAGGCGAAGCTTTCTTT | CASSSDGAGEAFF
TRBD1 | TRBJ1-2 | NA | TRBV16 | 14 | TGTGCCAGCAGCCGGGACAGGGGGAACTATGGCTACACCTTC | CASSRDRGNYGYTF
NA | TRBJ1-6 | once | TRBV5-6 | 14 | TGTGCCAGCAAGTGGAGCTCCTATAATTCACCCCTCCACTTT | CASKWSSYNSPLHF
TRBD2 | TRBJ2-1 | NA | TRBV15 | 18 | TGTGCCACCAGCAGAGATCTGCCAGCGGGAGAATTCTACAATGAGCAGTTCTTC | CATSRDLPAGEFYNEQFF
TRBD2 | TRBJ2-1 | NA | TRBV28 | 17 | TGTGCCAGCAGACGACTAGCGGAGACGTACTCCTACAATGAGCAGTTCTTC | CASRRLAETYSYNEQFF
NA | TRBJ1-1 | NA | TRBV29-1 | 15 | TGCAGCGTTGCCGTGTCAGGGATGGTGAACACTGAAGCTTTCTTT | CSVAVSGMVNTEAFF
TRBD1 | TRBJ1-2 | once | TRBV29-1 | 11 | TGCAGCGTTGTTGGACAGGGTTCCTACACCTTC | CSVVGQGSYTF
TRBD1 | TRBJ2-5 | NA | TRBV24-1 | 16 | TGTGCCACCAGTGATTTGAGGGGGACAGGGCGGGAGACCCAGTACTTC | CATSDLRGTGRETQYF
NA | TRBJ2-1 | NA | TRBV27 | 14 | TGTGCCAGCAGTCACGGGCAGGGAAGGAATGAGCAGTTCTTC | CASSHGQGRNEQFF
NA | TRBJ1-2 | NA | TRBV4-3 | 18 | TGCGCCAGCAGCCAAGATAGGTGGGTCGTGGAGCTAACGGAGGGCTACACCTTC | CASSQDRWVVELTEGYTF
NA | TRBJ2-3 | few | TRBV5-4 | 14 | TGTGCCAGCAGCTTGCAAGGGGGTCAATGGACGCAGTATTTT | CASSLQGGQWTQYF
TRBD2 | TRBJ2-7 | NA | TRBV7-9 | 15 | TGTGCCAGCACAGACACGGGAGGTGTAACCTACGAGCAGTACTTC | CASTDTGGVTYEQYF
TRBD1 | TRBJ1-3 | few | TRBV6-5 | 15 | TGTGCCAGCAGGCCTGACAGGGCGACTGGAAACACCATATATTTT | CASRPDRATGNTIYF
NA | TRBJ1-2 | NA | TRBV6-5 | 14 | TGTGCCAGCAGTCCATTACCAGCTAACTATGGCTACACCTTC | CASSPLPANYGYTF
TRBD2 | TRBJ2-3 | NA | TRBV10-3 | 16 | TGTGCCATCAATCCGGGACTAGCGGGTAGCACAGATACGCAGTATTTT | CAINPGLAGSTDTQYF
TRBD2 | TRBJ2-3 | NA | TRBV4-3 | 22 | TGCGCCAGCAGCCAAGATCTTTTCCGGACTAGCGGGAGGGCCTCGGGCACAGATACGCAGTATTTT | CASSQDLFRTSGRASGTDTQYF
NA | TRBJ2-2 | few | TRBV7-3 | 14 | TGTGCCAGCAGCTTAGGTGGAGGCACCGGGGAGCTGTTTTTT | CASSLGGGTGELFF
NA | TRBJ2-7 | NA | TRBV5-1 | 13 | TGCGCCAGCAGCTTGGCGCCGACAATCGAGCAGTACTTC | CASSLAPTIEQYF
TRBD2 | TRBJ2-1 | NA | TRBV19 | 17 | TGTGCCAGTATTGCGCGGGGGGGCGGTGCAATCCACAATGAGCAGTTCTTC | CASIARGGGAIHNEQFF
NA | TRBJ2-1 | NA | TRBV19 | 13 | TGTGCCAGCCAGTCCCCCGCCTACAATGAGCAGTTCTTC | CASQSPAYNEQFF
TRBD1 | TRBJ2-7 | NA | TRBV7-8 | 14 | TGTGCCAGCAGCTTGACAGGGGGCAACTACGAGCAGTACTTC | CASSLTGGNYEQYF
NA | TRBJ2-7 | few | TRBV7-9 | 13 | TGTGCCAGCAGCAACGCCGGTGGTGTTGAGCAGTACTTC | CASSNAGGVEQYF
TRBD2 | TRBJ2-2 | NA | TRBV14 | 16 | TGTGCCAGCAGCCAAGAACTAGCGGTTAACACCGGGGAGCTGTTTTTT | CASSQELAVNTGELFF
NA | TRBJ1-6 | NA | TRBV5-6 | 14 | TGTGCCAGCAGCGACGGACAGTCAAATTCACCCCTCCACTTT | CASSDGQSNSPLHF
NA | TRBJ2-5 | few | TRBV5-1 | 14 | TGCGCCAGCAGCCGTGACTTGTACCAAGAGACCCAGTACTTC | CASSRDLYQETQYF
TRBD1 | TRBJ1-5 | NA | TRBV7-2 | 18 | TGTGCCAGCAGCTTGGGGGGACAGGGCACCCGCAGCAATCAGCCCCAGCATTTT | CASSLGGQGTRSNQPQHF
TRBD1 | TRBJ1-5 | NA | TRBV9 | 15 | TGTGCCAGCAGCGTAGGGGACAGGGATGACCAGCCCCAGCATTTT | CASSVGDRDDQPQHF
NA | TRBJ1-4 | NA | TRBV5-1 | 15 | TGCGCCAGCAGCTTGGCCCCGACCGGGAATGAAAAACTGTTTTTT | CASSLAPTGNEKLFF
TRBD1 | TRBJ1-1 | once | TRBV5-1 | 14 | TGCGCCAGCAGCTACGGACAGGCGAACACTGAAGCTTTCTTT | CASSYGQANTEAFF
TRBD1 | TRBJ2-7 | NA | TRBV19 | 15 | TGTGCCAGTAAGACTAAGGGACAGCGCCCCTACGAGCAGTACTTC | CASKTKGQRPYEQYF
NA | TRBJ1-5 | few | TRBV19 | 12 | TGTGCCAGTAGTTTCAGGGGTCAGCCCCAGCATTTT | CASSFRGQPQHF
NA | TRBJ2-7 | NA | TRBV28 | 15 | TGTGCCAGCAGTTTGGGGCAGGGCAGGCCCTACGAGCAGTACTTC | CASSLGQGRPYEQYF
NA | TRBJ2-5 | once | TRBV6-5 | 14 | TGTGCCAGCTCGGCTGAACTAGACCAAGAGACCCAGTACTTC | CASSAELDQETQYF